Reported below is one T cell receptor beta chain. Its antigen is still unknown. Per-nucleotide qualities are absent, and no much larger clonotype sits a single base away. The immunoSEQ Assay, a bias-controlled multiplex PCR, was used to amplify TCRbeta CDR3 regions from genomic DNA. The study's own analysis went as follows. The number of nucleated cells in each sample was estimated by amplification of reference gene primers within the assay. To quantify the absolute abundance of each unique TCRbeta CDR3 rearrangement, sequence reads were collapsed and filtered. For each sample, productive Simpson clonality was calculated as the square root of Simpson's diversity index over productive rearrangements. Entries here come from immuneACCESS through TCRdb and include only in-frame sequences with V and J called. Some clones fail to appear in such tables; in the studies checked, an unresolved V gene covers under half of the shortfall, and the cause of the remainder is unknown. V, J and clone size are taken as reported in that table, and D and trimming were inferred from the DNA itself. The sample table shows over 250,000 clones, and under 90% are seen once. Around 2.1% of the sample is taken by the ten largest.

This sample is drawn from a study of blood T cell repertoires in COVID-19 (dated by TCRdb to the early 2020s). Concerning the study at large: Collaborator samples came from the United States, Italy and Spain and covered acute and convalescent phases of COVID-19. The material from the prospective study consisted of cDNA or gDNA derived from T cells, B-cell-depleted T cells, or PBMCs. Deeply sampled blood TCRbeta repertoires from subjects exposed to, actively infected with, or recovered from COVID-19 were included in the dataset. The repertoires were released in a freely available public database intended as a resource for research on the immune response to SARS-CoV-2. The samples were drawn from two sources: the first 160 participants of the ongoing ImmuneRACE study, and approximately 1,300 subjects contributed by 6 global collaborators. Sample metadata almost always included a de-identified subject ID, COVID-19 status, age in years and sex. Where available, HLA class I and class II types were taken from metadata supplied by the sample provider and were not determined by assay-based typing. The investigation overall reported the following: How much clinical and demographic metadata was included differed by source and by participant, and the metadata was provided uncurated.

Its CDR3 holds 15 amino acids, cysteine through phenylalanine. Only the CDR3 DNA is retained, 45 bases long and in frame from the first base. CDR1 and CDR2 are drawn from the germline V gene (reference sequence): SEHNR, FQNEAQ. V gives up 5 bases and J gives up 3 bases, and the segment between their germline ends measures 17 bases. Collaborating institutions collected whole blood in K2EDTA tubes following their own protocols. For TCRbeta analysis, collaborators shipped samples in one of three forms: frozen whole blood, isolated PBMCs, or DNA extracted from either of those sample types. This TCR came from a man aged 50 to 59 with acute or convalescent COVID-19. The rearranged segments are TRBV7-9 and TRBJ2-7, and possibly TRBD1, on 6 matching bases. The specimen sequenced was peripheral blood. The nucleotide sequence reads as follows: TGTGCCAGCAGCCAAGACGAGACAGGTTTCTACGAGCAGTACTTC. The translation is CASSQDETGFYEQYF.